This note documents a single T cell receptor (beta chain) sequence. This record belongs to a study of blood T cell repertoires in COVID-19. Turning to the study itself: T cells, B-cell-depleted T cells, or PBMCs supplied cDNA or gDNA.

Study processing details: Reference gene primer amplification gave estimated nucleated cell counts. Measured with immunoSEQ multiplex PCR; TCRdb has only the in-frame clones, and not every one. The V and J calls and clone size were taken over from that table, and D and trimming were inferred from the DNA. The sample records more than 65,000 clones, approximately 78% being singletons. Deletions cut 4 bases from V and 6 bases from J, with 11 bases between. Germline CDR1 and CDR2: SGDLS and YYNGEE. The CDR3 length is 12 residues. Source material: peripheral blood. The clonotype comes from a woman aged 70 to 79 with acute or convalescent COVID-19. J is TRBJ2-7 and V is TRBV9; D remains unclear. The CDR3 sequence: CASSRPGGEQYF. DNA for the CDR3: TGTGCCAGCAGCCGACCCGGCGGCGAGCAGTACTTC.